What follows are 15 T cell receptor beta chains derived from one specimen sequenced in a study of blood T cells in healthy people across ages. Combining a sample-barcoded 5' primer with a J-beta primer mix, a second PCR ran for 7 to 11 cycles. Via MiXCR, TCRdb re-called the 5' RACE reads, giving one row per CDR3 protein. The table records 800,000 or so distinct CDR3 sequences, more than 20% of them present only once. These data were also filed under a second study, of T cells of mothers and their children.

Sequencing was carried out using blood. The receptors derive from a boy between 10 and 17 years old in good health.

The CDR3, as DNA: TGTGCCAGCAGTTTATCCCTAGCCAAGACCCAGTACTTC. Protein: CASSLSLAKTQYF. The genes are TRBV12-3 or TRBV12-4 and TRBJ2-1; tentatively, D is TRBD2 (5 bases). The better agreement between TRBJ2-5 and the DNA end casts doubt on the J call. CDR3 length: 13 residues.

The chain is built from TRBV15 and TRBJ2-4; a weak D match, TRBD2 (6 bases). This CDR3 region has 15 residues. With 4 bases removed from V and 8 bases from J, the gap between germline ends came to 18 bases. CDR1 LNHNV and CDR2 YYDKDF come from the germline V gene (reference sequence). CDR3: CATSITRTGGYIQYF. In nucleotides, the CDR3 is TGTGCCACCAGCATCACTCGGACCGGAGGGTACATTCAGTACTTC.

The chain combines TRBV6-5 with TRBJ2-1; 13 positions match TRBD2. CDR3 length: 16 amino acids. Germline-derived CDR1 and CDR2 are MNHEY and SVGAGI. V lost 4 bases to trimming and J lost 7 bases; unmatched junction nucleotides: 7. CDR3 sequence: CASSSRLAGGGNEQFF. The CDR3 nucleotides are TGTGCCAGCAGTTCCCGACTAGCGGGAGGTGGGAATGAGCAGTTCTTC.

This sequence joins TRBV28 and TRBJ2-7; D not certain. V shed 5 bases and J shed 2 bases, with 10 bases lying between them. The CDR3 extends over 13 amino acids. Germline CDR1 MDHEN, CDR2 SYDVKM. This CDR3 reads CASSSPTPYEQYF. CDR3 in DNA: TGTGCCAGCAGTAGCCCCACCCCCTACGAGCAGTACTTC. Full variable domain (rest looked up from reference TRBV28 and TRBJ2-7): DVKVTQSSRYLVKRTGEKVFLECVQDMDHENMFWYRQDPGLGLRLIYFSYDVKMKEKGDIPEGYSVSREKKERFSLILESASTNQTSMYLCASSSPTPYEQYFGPGTRLTVT.

Many counts were recorded for this clonotype. The rearrangement joins TRBV19 to TRBJ2-7; 10 bases line up with TRBD2. The V gene end was trimmed by 6 bases and the J gene end by 6 bases; junction bases not matched to a gene: 11. This CDR3 is built from 15 residues. Germline V gene lookup returns CDR1 LNHDA and CDR2 SQIVND (reference sequence). Here the CDR3 DNA reads TGTGCCAGTAGCCCCCGTTTGGGACTAGCGATCGAGCAGTACTTC. It encodes CASSPRLGLAIEQYF.

This clonotype was observed many times. This chain links TRBV24-1 with TRBJ1-1, with a weak D call TRBD1 (6 bases). Trimming removed 9 bases from V and 7 bases from J, with 17 bases in between. CDR1 is KGHDR, CDR2 SFDVKD, per germline. There are 13 residues in the CDR3. In DNA form, the CDR3 reads TGTGCCACCTCGGACAGCCTAACACTTGAAGCTTTCTTT. Protein product: CATSDSLTLEAFF.

This clonotype was detected a few times. The CDR3 protein is CASSSGTSGISKKQYF. The CDR3 DNA reads as TGTGCCAGCAGCTCCGGGACTAGCGGGATAAGTAAGAAGCAGTACTTC. This chain uses TRBV7-9 with TRBJ2-1; 13 nucleotides match TRBD2. The J call may be incorrect, as the DNA end agrees better with TRBJ2-7. The CDR3 is made up of 16 amino acids. The V gene's germline CDR1 is SEHNR and CDR2 FQNEAQ (reference sequence).

This chain joins TRBV30 and TRBJ2-3, with 8 bases matching TRBD2. J was trimmed by 6 bases and V by 1 base; bases with no gene match: 9. The CDR3 totals 15 residues. Germline CDR1 and CDR2: GTSNPN and SVGIG (reference sequence). CDR3 in amino acids: CAWSEFGGGLDTQYF. The CDR3 bases are TGTGCCTGGAGTGAGTTCGGCGGGGGGCTTGATACGCAGTATTTT.

J is TRBJ2-5 and V is TRBV18; D possibly corresponds to TRBD2 (5 bases). Germline CDR1 KGHSH, CDR2 LQKENI. The V and J ends lost 3 bases and 5 bases respectively, with 13 bases between them. This CDR3 spans 14 amino acids. The CDR3, as DNA: TGTGCCAGCTCACCGTCAACTAGAGGCGAGACCCAGTACTTC. Translation gives CASSPSTRGETQYF.

This clonotype has a handful of counts. This sequence joins TRBV30 and TRBJ2-7; D might be TRBD2 (5 bases). The CDR3 contains 13 residues. From germline, CDR1 is GTSNPN and CDR2 SVGIG (reference sequence). V gave up 1 base and J gave up 6 bases, with 13 bases separating them. The chain's CDR3 is CAWSGSSDFEQYF. CDR3 DNA: TGTGCCTGGAGTGGGAGCTCGGACTTCGAGCAGTACTTC.

The chain recombines TRBV7-2 with TRBJ2-1; D might be TRBD1 (5 bases). Trimming removed 4 bases from V and 5 bases from J, with 9 bases in between. CDR1 and CDR2 from the germline V gene are SGHTA and FQGNSA. The CDR3 covers 13 residues. The chain's CDR3 is CASSSARDNEQFF. The CDR3 nucleotides are TGTGCCAGCAGCTCCGCCAGGGACAATGAGCAGTTCTTC.

This clonotype was seen more than once but under ten times. The rearrangement links TRBV2 to TRBJ1-6; no definite D call. The CDR3 length is 16 residues. The germline gives CDR1 SNHLY, CDR2 FYNNEI. The V end lost 7 bases, the J end lost 4 bases, and 17 bases lay between the germline ends. The CDR3 region is CASTAMPVGYNSPLHF. The CDR3 DNA is TGTGCCAGCACCGCGATGCCCGTGGGATATAATTCACCCCTCCACTTT.

This clonotype was counted a few times. This chain uses TRBV25-1 with TRBJ1-1; 7 bases are a match to TRBD1. V shed 4 bases, J shed 1 base, and the junction held 6 bases outside the gene matches. CDR1 MGHDK and CDR2 SYGVNS come from the germline V gene. This CDR3 has 15 amino acids. The CDR3 spells CASSVLGTENTEAFF. The CDR3 DNA reads TGTGCCAGCAGTGTATTAGGGACAGAGAACACTGAAGCTTTCTTT.

This clonotype was seen a handful of times. V and J are TRBV12-3 or TRBV12-4 and TRBJ2-5; D assignment may be TRBD1 or TRBD2 (6 bases each). V dropped 3 bases and J dropped 5 bases, with 13 bases sitting between them. This CDR3 has 14 amino acids. The CDR3: CASSFPAGGETQYF. In DNA, the CDR3 is TGTGCCAGCAGTTTCCCCGCCGGGGGCGAGACCCAGTACTTC.

This sequence joins TRBV6-5 and TRBJ1-2; no firm D call. CDR1 is MNHEY, CDR2 SVGAGI, per germline. The ends were cut back, 2 bases at V and 0 bases at J, with 4 bases in the middle. There are 13 residues in the CDR3. The CDR3 is CASSYGTNYGYTF. CDR3 bases: TGTGCCAGCAGTTACGGTACTAACTATGGCTACACCTTC.